This is a list of T cell receptor beta chains from one sample in a study of T cells in Graves' hyperthyroidism and ophthalmopathy. MiXCR, applied by TCRdb to the multiplex PCR reads, yields one record per CDR3 protein. The table shows hundreds of thousands of distinct CDR3 sequences, with about 14% occurring only once. Sequences were obtained from blood. These receptors all come from a woman between 45 and 65 years old with Graves' ophthalmopathy. Both conserved end residues are part of each CDR3. The D gene is left open where the match is weak. Size values are once, few and many counts, or a class for expanded clones, and some rows have none.

. many TRBJ2-7 TRBV28 CASGGTHPYEQYF TGTGCCAGCGGGGGGACACACCCCTACGAGCAGTACTTC
TRBD2 many TRBJ2-5 TRBV7-9 CASSLRPRFLAGEGRETQYF TGTGCCAGCAGCTTACGCCCCCGTTTCCTAGCGGGAGAAGGAAGAGAGACCCAGTACTTC
. few TRBJ2-3 TRBV7-9 CASSPLATAQYF TGTGCCAGCAGTCCCTTAGCGACGGCGCAGTATTTT
TRBD2 . TRBJ2-1 TRBV18 CASSPRREAGEGRSYNEQFF TGTGCCAGCTCACCACGTAGAGAAGCGGGAGAAGGGAGGTCCTACAATGAGCAGTTCTTC
. . TRBJ2-5 TRBV6-5 CASSNSGTETQYF TGTGCCAGCAGTAACTCAGGGACCGAGACCCAGTACTTC
. . TRBJ2-5 TRBV18 CASSLTGTPGQYF TGTGCCAGCTCACTCACTGGGACCCCAGGACAGTACTTC
. many TRBJ2-1 TRBV7-8 CASSLAEGVSYNEQFF TGTGCCAGCAGCTTAGCGGAAGGAGTTTCTTACAATGAGCAGTTCTTC
. once TRBJ2-3 TRBV18 CAGSPPGSDTQYF TGTGCCGGCTCACCACCGGGGTCAGATACGCAGTATTTT
. many TRBJ2-5 TRBV18 CASSPRGKETQYF TGTGCCAGCTCACCACGAGGGAAAGAGACCCAGTACTTC
. . TRBJ2-7 TRBV7-9 CASSFRANCEQYF TGTGCCAGCAGCTTCCGGGCGAACTGCGAGCAGTACTTC
. few TRBJ2-7 TRBV6-6 CASSYSSGPSYEQYF TGTGCCAGCAGTTACTCAAGCGGTCCCTCCTACGAGCAGTACTTC
TRBD2 many TRBJ2-5 TRBV28 CASSLVLAGGPETQYF TGTGCCAGCAGTTTAGTCCTAGCGGGAGGGCCAGAGACCCAGTACTTC
. . TRBJ2-2 TRBV5-4 CASSLARGRGTGELFF TGTGCCAGCAGCTTGGCTAGGGGTCGCGGGACCGGGGAGCTGTTTTTT
TRBD2 many TRBJ2-1 TRBV2 CASHGASGRVSGEQFF TGTGCTTCACACGGGGCTAGCGGGAGGGTAAGTGGTGAGCAGTTCTTC
TRBD2 . TRBJ2-2 TRBV6-2/TRBV6-3 CASSYWASGGSNTGELFF TGTGCCAGCAGTTACTGGGCTAGCGGGGGGTCGAACACCGGGGAGCTGTTTTTT
TRBD2 once TRBJ2-3 TRBV2 CASTIAGGPGTDTQYF TGTGCCAGCACTATAGCGGGAGGGCCGGGTACAGATACGCAGTATTTT
TRBD1 . TRBJ1-5 TRBV29-1 CGVQDRDNQPQHF TGCGGCGTTCAAGACAGGGATAATCAGCCCCAGCATTTT
. medium-sized TRBJ2-1 TRBV20-1 CSAVNRDGIHNEQFF TGCAGTGCTGTTAACAGGGACGGCATCCACAATGAGCAGTTCTTC
. many TRBJ1-1 TRBV20-1 CSARTDTNTEAFF TGCAGTGCTAGAACGGACACGAACACTGAAGCTTTCTTT
TRBD1 . TRBJ1-2 TRBV27 CASSPITFQTGGEGYTF TGTGCCAGCAGTCCCATTACCTTCCAGACAGGGGGGGAAGGCTACACCTTC
TRBD1 many TRBJ2-5 TRBV6-1 CASSNKVGTGEKETQYF TGTGCCAGCAGTAACAAGGTGGGGACAGGCGAAAAAGAGACCCAGTACTTC
TRBD1 . TRBJ1-2 TRBV5-1 CASSLWDRVWYGYTF TGTGCCAGCAGCTTGTGGGACAGGGTTTGGTATGGCTACACCTTC
TRBD2 . TRBJ2-1 TRBV3-1 CASSRQASGKQFF TGTGCCAGCAGCCGGCAGGCTAGCGGGAAGCAGTTCTTC
TRBD1 . TRBJ2-3 TRBV5-1 CASSIDRGRTDTQYF TGCGCCAGCAGCATAGACAGGGGGCGCACAGATACGCAGTATTTT
. . TRBJ2-1 TRBV7-3 CASSTGSRPYNEQFF TGTGCCAGCAGCACGGGAAGCCGACCCTACAATGAGCAGTTCTTC
. few TRBJ1-6 TRBV12-3/TRBV12-4 CASSSNSLANSPLHF TGTGCCAGCAGTTCCAACTCCCTAGCAAATTCACCCCTCCACTTT
TRBD2 few TRBJ2-7 TRBV7-9 CTSSFFGVAGGPGEQYF TGTACCAGCAGCTTCTTTGGCGTGGCGGGAGGGCCGGGGGAGCAGTACTTC
TRBD2 . TRBJ2-7 TRBV27 CASSNTQTSGSRQYF TGTGCCAGCAGTAACACCCAGACTAGCGGGAGTCGACAGTACTTC
. few TRBJ1-4 TRBV10-3 CASRRKVDEKLFF TGTGCCTCAAGGAGGAAGGTTGACGAAAAACTGTTTTTT
. many TRBJ1-6 TRBV12-3/TRBV12-4 CASSYSGKNSPLHF TGTGCCAGCAGTTATTCGGGGAAAAACTCACCCCTCCACTTT
. . TRBJ1-2 TRBV30 CAWKGREIPNYGYTF TGTGCCTGGAAAGGGAGGGAGATTCCCAACTATGGCTACACCTTC
. many TRBJ1-1 TRBV6-2/TRBV6-3 CASSLIEGTEAFF TGTGCCAGCAGTCTGATAGAGGGGACTGAAGCTTTCTTT
. many TRBJ1-5 TRBV12-3/TRBV12-4 CASSGEGGQLNQPQHF TGTGCCAGCAGTGGGGAGGGTGGGCAGCTTAATCAGCCCCAGCATTTT
. . TRBJ2-2 TRBV19 CASSRLLVGEFAGELFF TGTGCCAGTAGCAGGTTGCTAGTGGGAGAATTTGCCGGGGAGCTGTTTTTT
. few TRBJ1-5 TRBV6-1 CASSDLGLRTVNNQPQHF TGTGCCAGCAGTGATTTGGGGCTACGGACAGTTAACAATCAGCCCCAGCATTTT
. . TRBJ2-3 TRBV4-3 CASSPSIHRDTQYF TGCGCCAGCAGCCCCAGTATCCATAGAGATACGCAGTATTTT
TRBD2 . TRBJ2-7 TRBV27 CASSHMTSGRAGYFYEQYF TGTGCCAGCAGCCATATGACTAGCGGGAGGGCCGGGTATTTTTACGAGCAGTACTTC
TRBD2 many TRBJ2-7 TRBV7-2 CASSLDSGRGSAYEQYF TGTGCCAGCAGCTTAGATTCGGGGCGCGGGAGCGCCTACGAGCAGTACTTC
. . TRBJ2-5 TRBV20-1 CSASQRQTQYF TGCAGTGCTAGTCAGCGGCAGACCCAGTACTTC
. many TRBJ1-5 TRBV13 CASSLGGRGGGQPQHF TGTGCCAGCAGCTTAGGCGGCAGGGGAGGTGGACAGCCCCAGCATTTT
. few TRBJ2-1 TRBV7-9 CASSWRDRSSYNEQFF TGTGCCAGCAGCTGGAGGGACAGATCAAGCTACAATGAGCAGTTCTTC
. . TRBJ2-4 TRBV2 CASSASGTTKNIQYF TGTGCCAGCAGTGCGAGCGGAACTACCAAAAACATTCAGTACTTC
. . TRBJ2-3 TRBV5-1 CASSLAGETDTQYF TGCGCCAGCAGCTTGGCCGGGGAAACAGATACGCAGTATTTT
TRBD1 . TRBJ2-4 TRBV12-3/TRBV12-4 CASSRTTGAKNIQYF TGTGCCAGCAGCCGCACGACAGGGGCCAAAAACATTCAGTACTTC
TRBD2 many TRBJ2-1 TRBV20-1 CSASVGLSYNEQFF TGCAGTGCTAGTGTGGGACTAAGCTACAATGAGCAGTTCTTC
TRBD2 . TRBJ2-7 TRBV13 CASSLGPGGEYEQYF TGTGCCAGCAGCTTAGGCCCGGGAGGTGAGTACGAGCAGTACTTC
. . TRBJ2-1 TRBV30 CAWTTSGLNSYNEQFF TGTGCCTGGACTACCTCGGGACTCAACTCCTACAATGAGCAGTTCTTC
TRBD2 many TRBJ2-3 TRBV12-3/TRBV12-4 CASRYSGAGADTQYF TGTGCCAGCAGATATTCCGGGGCGGGGGCAGATACGCAGTATTTT
. many TRBJ2-1 TRBV29-1 CSVITSSYNEQFF TGCAGCGTTATTACTTCCTCCTACAATGAGCAGTTCTTC
. many TRBJ2-3 TRBV28 CASRLKRTDTQYF TGTGCCAGCAGACTAAAGCGCACAGATACGCAGTATTTT
. many TRBJ1-1 TRBV20-1 CSASIGGATTEAFF TGCAGTGCTAGCATAGGGGGTGCGACCACTGAAGCTTTCTTT
. many TRBJ2-3 TRBV5-1 CASSLGAQGGDTQYF TGCGCCAGCAGCTTGGGGGCGCAGGGTGGAGATACGCAGTATTTT
. many TRBJ1-1 TRBV18 CASSPAPDTEAFF TGTGCCAGCTCACCAGCACCCGACACTGAAGCTTTCTTT